Below, 8 T cell receptor beta chains from the same sample are listed, as sequenced in a study of T cell responses to AZD1222 COVID-19 vaccine. The table came from immunoSEQ multiplex PCR; TCRdb's copy has only in-frame clones and leaves some out. The sample records nearly 80,000 clones, 75% to 85% being singletons. The sequenced sample was peripheral blood, obtained on day 0 of AZD1222 vaccination. Receptor source: an adult in good health.

The chain is built from TRBV5-1 and TRBJ1-4; TRBD1 is a possible D gene (6 bases). This CDR3 spans 16 amino acids. Deletions cut 0 bases from V and 3 bases from J, with 12 bases between. Looked up from germline, CDR1 is SGHRS and CDR2 is YFSETQ. This chain's CDR3 is CASSLGRGPSNEKLFF. CDR3 bases: TGCGCCAGCAGCTTGGGCAGGGGCCCCTCTAATGAAAAACTGTTTTTT.

The chain has TRBV5-4 and TRBJ1-2; possible D gene TRBD1, 6 bases. V was shortened by 6 bases and J by 8 bases, with 20 bases between the two germline ends. Germline lookup yields CDR1 SGHNT and CDR2 YYREEE (reference sequence). The CDR3 runs to 14 residues. The CDR3 DNA reads as TGTGCCAGCATCCTCGGAGGGGGGCGGGGAGGCTACACCTTC. Protein product: CASILGGGRGGYTF.

This chain joins TRBV7-6 and TRBJ1-2; 12 nucleotides agree with TRBD1. With 5 bases clipped from V and 3 bases from J, the junction kept 7 bases outside the gene matches. CDR3 length equals 16 residues. The V gene's germline CDR1 is SGHVS and CDR2 FNYEAQ. DNA of the CDR3: TGTGCCAGCAGCCCTATAGGGACAGGGGGCGACTATGGCTACACCTTC. It specifies CASSPIGTGGDYGYTF.

The J gene is TRBJ1-1, the V gene TRBV11-2; D perhaps matches TRBD1 (5 bases). The V and J ends lost 5 bases and 0 bases respectively, with 10 bases between them. From germline, CDR1 is SGHAT and CDR2 FQNNGV. There are 14 residues in the CDR3. The CDR3 DNA follows: TGTGCCAGCAGCCACCGACAGATGAACACTGAAGCTTTCTTT. Translated: CASSHRQMNTEAFF.

This clone was seen only a few times. J is TRBJ2-3 and V is TRBV5-4, with TRBD2 matching 12 bases. The germline V gene encodes CDR1 SGHNT and CDR2 YYREEE (reference sequence). V trimming: 4 bases; J trimming: 0 bases; junction bases outside the gene matches: 6. CDR3 length: 17 residues. CDR3 sequence: CASSPGLAGTSTDTQYF. The CDR3 nucleotides read TGTGCCAGCAGCCCTGGACTAGCGGGGACTAGCACAGATACGCAGTATTTT.

The chain employs TRBV24-1 and TRBJ1-2; 10 bases are shared with TRBD1. CDR3 length: 15 amino acids. CDR1 and CDR2 from the germline V gene are KGHDR and SFDVKD. V was clipped by 3 bases and J by 3 bases; unmatched bases: 3. DNA for the CDR3: TGTGCCACCAGTGATCGGGACAGGGGAGACTATGGCTACACCTTC. Residues: CATSDRDRGDYGYTF.

V and J are TRBV9 and TRBJ1-2; D is perhaps TRBD1 (5 bases). The CDR3 extends over 15 amino acids. Per germline, CDR1 SGDLS and CDR2 YYNGEE. Trimming cost V 3 bases and J 0 bases, with 12 bases left between them. For the CDR3, the DNA is TGTGCCAGCAGCGGGGGGAGCACTCCTAACTATGGCTACACCTTC. Amino acids: CASSGGSTPNYGYTF.

The chain is built from TRBV9 and TRBJ2-2; D may correspond to TRBD1 or TRBD2 (6 bases each). The CDR3 runs 16 residues. Germline CDR1 and CDR2: SGDLS and YYNGEE. V was cut by 3 bases and J by 6 bases, with 18 bases left in between. The CDR3 sequence is CASSERSKGGAGELFF. DNA of the CDR3: TGTGCCAGCAGCGAGCGTAGTAAGGGGGGCGCCGGGGAGCTGTTTTTT.